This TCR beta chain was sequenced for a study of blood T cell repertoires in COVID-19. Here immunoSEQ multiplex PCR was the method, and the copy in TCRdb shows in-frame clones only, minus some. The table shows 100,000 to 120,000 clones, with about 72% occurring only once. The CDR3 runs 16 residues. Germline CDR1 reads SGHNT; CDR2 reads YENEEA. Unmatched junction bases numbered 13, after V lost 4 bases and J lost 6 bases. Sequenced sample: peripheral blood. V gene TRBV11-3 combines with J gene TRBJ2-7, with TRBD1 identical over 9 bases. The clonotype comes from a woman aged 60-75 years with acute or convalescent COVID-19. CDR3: CASSSTGGTGFSEQYF. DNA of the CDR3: TGTGCCAGCAGCTCTACCGGCGGGACAGGGTTTTCCGAGCAGTACTTC.